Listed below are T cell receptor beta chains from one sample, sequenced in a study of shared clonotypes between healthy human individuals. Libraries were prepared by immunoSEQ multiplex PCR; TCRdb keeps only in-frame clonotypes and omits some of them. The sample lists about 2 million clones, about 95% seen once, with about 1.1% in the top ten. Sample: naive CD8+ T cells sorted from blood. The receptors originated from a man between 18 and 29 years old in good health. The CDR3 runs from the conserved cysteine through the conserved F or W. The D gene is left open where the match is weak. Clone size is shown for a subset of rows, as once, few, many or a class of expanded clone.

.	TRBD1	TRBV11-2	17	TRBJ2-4	TGTGCCAGCAGAACCTCCGGGACAGATTTAGCCAAAAACATTCAGTACTTC	CASRTSGTDLAKNIQYF
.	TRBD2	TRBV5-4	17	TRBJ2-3	TGTGCCAGCAGCCCGAAGGTCTCGGGGGGGAGCACAGATACGCAGTATTTT	CASSPKVSGGSTDTQYF
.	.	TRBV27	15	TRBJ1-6	TGTGCCAGCAGTGAGTTGGGAATAACAGGTTCACCCCTCCACTTT	CASSELGITGSPLHF
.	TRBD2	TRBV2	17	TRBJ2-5	TGTGCCAGCAGCCCCATTTCCGAGCGGGGGGGCCCAGAGACCCAGTACTTC	CASSPISERGGPETQYF
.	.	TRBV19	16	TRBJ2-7	TGTGCCAGTAGTCTGAGCCTACGCCCTAGTGCCTACGAGCAGTACTTC	CASSLSLRPSAYEQYF
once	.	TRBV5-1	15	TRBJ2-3	TGCGCCAGCAGCTTAACAGGGAAGAGGGCAGATACGCAGTATTTT	CASSLTGKRADTQYF
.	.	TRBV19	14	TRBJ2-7	TGTGCCAGTAGTATGAGACAGTTCTCCTACGAGCAGTACTTC	CASSMRQFSYEQYF
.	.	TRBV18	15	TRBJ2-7	TGTGCCAGCTCACCAAAGGGACCGTTCTCCTACGAGCAGTACTTC	CASSPKGPFSYEQYF
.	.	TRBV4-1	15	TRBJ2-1	TGCGCCAGCAGCCAAGTCGGCGCTCCCTACAATGAGCAGTTCTTC	CASSQVGAPYNEQFF
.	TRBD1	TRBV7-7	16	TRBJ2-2	TGTGCTAGCAGTTTAGGACAGGGCTTAATGGCCGGGGAGCTGTTTTTT	CASSLGQGLMAGELFF
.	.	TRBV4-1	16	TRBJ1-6	TGCGCCAGCAGCCAAGATATCTACAGCCTCGGTTCACCCCTCCACTTT	CASSQDIYSLGSPLHF
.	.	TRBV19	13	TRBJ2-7	TGTGCCAGTAGTTCGGACGTCTCCTACGAGCAGTACTTC	CASSSDVSYEQYF
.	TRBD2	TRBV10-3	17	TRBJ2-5	TGTGCCATCAGGTTTGGGGCTAGCGGGGGGCTACAAGAGACCCAGTACTTC	CAIRFGASGGLQETQYF
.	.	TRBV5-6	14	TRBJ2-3	TGTGCCAGCAGCTTGGAGGTGCTTTCGGGTACGCAGTATTTT	CASSLEVLSGTQYF
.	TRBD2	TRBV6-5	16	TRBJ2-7	TGTGCCAGCAGTTACTCCGCGGGACTAGCTTCCTACGAGCAGTACTTC	CASSYSAGLASYEQYF
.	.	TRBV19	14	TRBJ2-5	TGTGCCAGTAGTATAGAGAATCGGCAAGAGACCCAGTACTTC	CASSIENRQETQYF
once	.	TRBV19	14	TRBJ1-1	TGTGCCAGTAGTATAGTCGGCAGGGACACTGAAGCTTTCTTT	CASSIVGRDTEAFF
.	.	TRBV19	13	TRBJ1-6	TGTGCCAGTAGTATAGAACCGGGAATGGCCCTCCACTTT	CASSIEPGMALHF
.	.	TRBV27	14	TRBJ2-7	TGTGCCAGCAGTTTAAAGTCCAGAGTATACGAGCAGTACTTC	CASSLKSRVYEQYF
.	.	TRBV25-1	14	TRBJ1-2	TGTGCCAGCCTGGGGCAGCTTACTAACTATGGCTACACCTTC	CASLGQLTNYGYTF
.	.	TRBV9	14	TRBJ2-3	TGTGCCAGCAGCGTAGAGACGAGCACAGATACGCAGTATTTT	CASSVETSTDTQYF
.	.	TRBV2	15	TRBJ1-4	TGTGCCAGCAGTGAATGGCTCGCAACTAATGAAAAACTGTTTTTT	CASSEWLATNEKLFF
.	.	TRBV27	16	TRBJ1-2	TGTGCCAGCAGTTTATCAGATGGGGGGGCGATCTATGGCTACACCTTC	CASSLSDGGAIYGYTF
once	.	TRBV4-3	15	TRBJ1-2	TGCGCCAGCAGCCAAGATGGTGGGTCCAACTATGGCTACACCTTC	CASSQDGGSNYGYTF
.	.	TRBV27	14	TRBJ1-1	TGTGCCAGCAGTTTAGCCGGCATGAACACTGAAGCTTTCTTT	CASSLAGMNTEAFF